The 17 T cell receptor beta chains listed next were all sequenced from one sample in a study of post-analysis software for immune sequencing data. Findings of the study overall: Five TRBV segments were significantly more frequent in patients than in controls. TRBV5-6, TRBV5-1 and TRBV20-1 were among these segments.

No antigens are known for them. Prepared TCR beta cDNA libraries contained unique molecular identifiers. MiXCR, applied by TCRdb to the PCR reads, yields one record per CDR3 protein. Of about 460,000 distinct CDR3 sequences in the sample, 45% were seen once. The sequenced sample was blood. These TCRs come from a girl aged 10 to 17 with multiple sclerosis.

As DNA, the CDR3 is TGCAGCGTTGAACAGGGGGCCGGGTACAATGAGCAGTTCTTC. Residues: CSVEQGAGYNEQFF. The chain links TRBV29-1 to TRBJ2-1, with 8 bases fitting TRBD1. Germline V lookup: CDR1 SQVTM, CDR2 ANQGSEA. After removal of 2 bases from V and 4 bases from J, the junction contained 4 bases not matched to a gene. The CDR3 runs 14 residues.

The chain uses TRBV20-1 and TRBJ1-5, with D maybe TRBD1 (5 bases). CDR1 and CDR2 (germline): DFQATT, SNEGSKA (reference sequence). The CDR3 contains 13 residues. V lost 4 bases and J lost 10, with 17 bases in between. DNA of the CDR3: TGCAGTGCTACGACAGCGACCCGGCATCCCCAGCATTTT. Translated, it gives CSATTATRHPQHF.

Here the CDR3 DNA reads TGCAGTGCCACCCCCAGAGGCTACGAGCAGTACTTC. Amino acids: CSATPRGYEQYF. V usage is TRBV20-1 and J usage is TRBJ2-7; D remains unclear. The CDR3 spans 12 residues. Germline CDR1 reads DFQATT; CDR2 reads SNEGSKA (reference sequence). V was pared by 6 bases and J by 3 bases, with 12 bases between.

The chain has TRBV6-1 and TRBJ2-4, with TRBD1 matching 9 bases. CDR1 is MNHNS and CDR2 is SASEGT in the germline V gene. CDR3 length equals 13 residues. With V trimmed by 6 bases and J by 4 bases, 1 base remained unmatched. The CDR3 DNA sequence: TGTGCCAGCAGCGGGACAGGGAAAAACATTCAGTACTTC. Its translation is CASSGTGKNIQYF.

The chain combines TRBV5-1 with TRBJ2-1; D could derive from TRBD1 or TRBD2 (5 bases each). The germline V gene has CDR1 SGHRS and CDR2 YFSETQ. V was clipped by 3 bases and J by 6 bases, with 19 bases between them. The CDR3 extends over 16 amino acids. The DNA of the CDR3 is TGCGCCAGCAGCTGGACGCCGGGACCAATCGCCAATGAGCAGTTCTTC. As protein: CASSWTPGPIANEQFF.

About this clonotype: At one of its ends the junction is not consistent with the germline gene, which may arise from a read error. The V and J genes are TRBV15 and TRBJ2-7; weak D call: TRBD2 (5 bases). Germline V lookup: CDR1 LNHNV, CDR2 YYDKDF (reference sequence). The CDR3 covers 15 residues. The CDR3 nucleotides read TGTGCCACCAGCAGAGACCTAGGGAGCTCCTACGGGCAGTACTTC. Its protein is CATSRDLGSSYGQYF.

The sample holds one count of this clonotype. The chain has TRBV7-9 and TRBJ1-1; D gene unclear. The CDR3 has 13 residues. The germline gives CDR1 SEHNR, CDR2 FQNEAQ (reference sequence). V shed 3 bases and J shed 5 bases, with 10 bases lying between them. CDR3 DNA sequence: TGTGCCAGCAGCTTTAAAACAGTAACTGAAGCTTTCTTT. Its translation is CASSFKTVTEAFF.

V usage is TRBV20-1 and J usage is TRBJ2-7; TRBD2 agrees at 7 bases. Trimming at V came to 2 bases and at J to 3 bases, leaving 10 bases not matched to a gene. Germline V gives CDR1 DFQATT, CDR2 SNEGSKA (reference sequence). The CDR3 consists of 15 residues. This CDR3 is CSARHRRGRGYEQYF. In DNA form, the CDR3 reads TGCAGTGCTAGACACCGGCGGGGGAGGGGCTACGAGCAGTACTTC.

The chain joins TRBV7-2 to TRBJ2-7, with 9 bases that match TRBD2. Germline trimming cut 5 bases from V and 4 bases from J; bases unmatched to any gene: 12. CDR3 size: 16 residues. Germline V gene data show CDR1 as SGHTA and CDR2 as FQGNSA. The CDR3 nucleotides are TGTGCCAGCAGCCCTGGGACTAGCCTGTTCTGGTACGAGCAGTACTTC. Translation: CASSPGTSLFWYEQYF.

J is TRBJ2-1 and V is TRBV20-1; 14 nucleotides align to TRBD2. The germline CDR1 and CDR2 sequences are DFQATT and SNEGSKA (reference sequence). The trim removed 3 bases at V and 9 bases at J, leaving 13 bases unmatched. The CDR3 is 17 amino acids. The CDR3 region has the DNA TGCAGTGCTAGGGGCCTTCGACTAGCGGGAGGGACAGGTGAGCAGTTCTTC. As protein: CSARGLRLAGGTGEQFF.

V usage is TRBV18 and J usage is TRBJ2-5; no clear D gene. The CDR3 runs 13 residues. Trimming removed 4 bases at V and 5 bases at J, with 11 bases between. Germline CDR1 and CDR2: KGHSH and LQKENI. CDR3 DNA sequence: TGTGCCAGCTCACTAGCCCAAGGGGAGACCCAGTACTTC. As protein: CASSLAQGETQYF.

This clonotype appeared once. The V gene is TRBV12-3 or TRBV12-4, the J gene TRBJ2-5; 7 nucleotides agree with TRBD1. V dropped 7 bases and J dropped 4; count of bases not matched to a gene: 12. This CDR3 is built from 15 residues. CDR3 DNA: TGTGCCAGCACCCCAGGGGGTGGGGGTTCAGAGACCCAGTACTTC. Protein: CASTPGGGGSETQYF.

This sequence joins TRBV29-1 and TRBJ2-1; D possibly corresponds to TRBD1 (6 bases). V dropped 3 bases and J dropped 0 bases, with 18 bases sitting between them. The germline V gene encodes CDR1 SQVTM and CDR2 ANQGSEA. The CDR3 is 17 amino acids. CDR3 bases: TGCAGCGTTGAGTCTTGCTCCCAGGGGAGCTCCTACAATGAGCAGTTCTTC. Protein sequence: CSVESCSQGSSYNEQFF.

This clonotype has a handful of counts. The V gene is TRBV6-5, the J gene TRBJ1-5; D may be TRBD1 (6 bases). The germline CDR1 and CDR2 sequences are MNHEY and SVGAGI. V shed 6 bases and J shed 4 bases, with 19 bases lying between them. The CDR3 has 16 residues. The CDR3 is CASSPRGGRGNQPQHF. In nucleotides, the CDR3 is TGTGCCAGCAGCCCAAGGGGGGGAAGGGGTAATCAGCCCCAGCATTTT.

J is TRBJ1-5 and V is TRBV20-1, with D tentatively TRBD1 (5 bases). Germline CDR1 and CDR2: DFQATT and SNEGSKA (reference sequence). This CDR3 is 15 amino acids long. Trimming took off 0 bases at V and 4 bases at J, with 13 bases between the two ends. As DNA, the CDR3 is TGCAGTGCTAGAGAAAGGGGACGGATGAATCAGCCCCAGCATTTT. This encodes CSARERGRMNQPQHF.

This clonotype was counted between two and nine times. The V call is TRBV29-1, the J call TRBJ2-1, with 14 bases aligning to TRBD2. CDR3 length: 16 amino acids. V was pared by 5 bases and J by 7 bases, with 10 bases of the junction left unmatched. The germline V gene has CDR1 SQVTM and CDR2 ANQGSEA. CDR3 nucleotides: TGCAGCGTTCTGGTGGGGACTAGCGGGAGTAGGAATGAGCAGTTCTTC. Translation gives CSVLVGTSGSRNEQFF.

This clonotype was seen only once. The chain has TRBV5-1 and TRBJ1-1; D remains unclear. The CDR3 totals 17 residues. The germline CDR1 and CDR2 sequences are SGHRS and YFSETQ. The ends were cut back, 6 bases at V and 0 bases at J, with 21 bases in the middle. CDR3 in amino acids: CASTQYGGRLMNTEAFF. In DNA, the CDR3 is TGCGCCAGCACCCAATATGGTGGCAGACTAATGAACACTGAAGCTTTCTTT. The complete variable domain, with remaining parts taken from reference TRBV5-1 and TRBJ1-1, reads KAGVTQTPRYLIKTRGQQVTLSCSPISGHRSVSWYQQTPGQGLQFLFEYFSETQRNKGNFPGRFSGRQFSNSRSEMNVSTLELGDSALYLCASTQYGGRLMNTEAFFGQGTRLTVV.